This T cell receptor beta chain comes out of a study of T cell changes during pregnancy in multiple sclerosis. Clones were sequenced by immunoSEQ multiplex PCR, and TCRdb holds only the in-frame ones, with some missing. The sample contains 30,000 to 35,000 clones, 85% to 90% of which appear only once. Per germline, CDR1 SGHNT and CDR2 YENEEA. V lost 5 bases, J lost 4 bases, and 4 bases stayed unmatched. The CDR3 totals 13 residues. Sequenced material: CD8+ T cells from peripheral blood mononuclear cells, taken in the third trimester of pregnancy. This receptor was taken from a female donor with multiple sclerosis, enrolled in a pregnancy study. This chain uses TRBV11-3 with TRBJ2-7; 8 nucleotides line up with TRBD2. CDR3 sequence: CASSGTGGYEQYF. As DNA, the CDR3 is TGTGCCAGCAGCGGGACGGGGGGGTACGAGCAGTACTTC.